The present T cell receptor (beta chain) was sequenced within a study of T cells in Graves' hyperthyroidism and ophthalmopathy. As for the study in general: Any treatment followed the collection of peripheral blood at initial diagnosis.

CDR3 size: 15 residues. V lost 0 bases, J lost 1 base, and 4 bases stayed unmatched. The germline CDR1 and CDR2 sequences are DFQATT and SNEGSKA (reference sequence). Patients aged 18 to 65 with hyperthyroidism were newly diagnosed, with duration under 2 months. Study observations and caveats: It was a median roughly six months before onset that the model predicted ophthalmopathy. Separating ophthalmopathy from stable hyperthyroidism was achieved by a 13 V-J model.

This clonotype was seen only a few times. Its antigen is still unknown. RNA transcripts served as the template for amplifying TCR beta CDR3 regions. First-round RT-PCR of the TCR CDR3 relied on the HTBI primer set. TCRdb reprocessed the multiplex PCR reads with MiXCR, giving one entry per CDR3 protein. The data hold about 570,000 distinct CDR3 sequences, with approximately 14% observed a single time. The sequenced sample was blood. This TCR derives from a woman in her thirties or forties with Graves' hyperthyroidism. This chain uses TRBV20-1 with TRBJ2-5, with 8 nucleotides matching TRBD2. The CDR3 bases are TGCAGTGCTAGAGATAGGGCGGGAGGCCAAGAGACCCAGTACTTC. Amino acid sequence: CSARDRAGGQETQYF.